The 11 T cell receptor beta chains presented below share a single source sample, sequenced in a study of blood T cell repertoires in COVID-19. The assay was immunoSEQ multiplex PCR, and TCRdb's table has in-frame clones only and misses some. The table lists 100,000 to 150,000 clones, roughly 88% of them singletons, with approximately 8% in the top ten. Sequencing was performed on peripheral blood. The receptors come from a man aged 50-60 years with acute or convalescent COVID-19.

V usage is TRBV7-9 and J usage is TRBJ2-5; D not certain. V was cut by 3 bases and J by 4 bases, with 15 bases left in between. Germline assignment: CDR1 SEHNR and CDR2 FQNEAQ (reference sequence). The CDR3 is made up of 15 amino acids. In nucleotides, the CDR3 is TGTGCCAGCAGCTTGTACAGCTTAGTAGGAGAGACCCAGTACTTC. This translates into CASSLYSLVGETQYF.

This chain connects TRBV5-1 to TRBJ2-7, with 9 bases that match TRBD2. V trimming: 0 bases; J trimming: 1 base; junction bases outside the gene matches: 2. The CDR3 is made up of 15 amino acids. CDR1 is SGHRS, CDR2 YFSETQ, per germline. The CDR3 is CASSLVAGGSYEQYF. For the CDR3, the DNA is TGCGCCAGCAGCTTGGTGGCGGGAGGGTCCTACGAGCAGTACTTC.

The chain uses TRBV3-1 (or the pseudogene TRBV3-2) and TRBJ2-1; D not certain. The germline V and J ends were trimmed by 0 bases and 0 bases, with 18 bases remaining between them. CDR1 and CDR2 (germline): LGHDT, YNNKEL (reference sequence). The CDR3 covers 19 residues. CDR3 nucleotide sequence: TGTGCCAGCAGCCAAGAAATTGGTCCGACTGGATTCTCCTACAATGAGCAGTTCTTC. Translating it yields CASSQEIGPTGFSYNEQFF.

V and J are TRBV27 and TRBJ2-3, with 11 bases fitting TRBD2. This CDR3 has 16 residues. With V trimmed by 4 bases and J by 4 bases, 7 bases remained unmatched. In germline, CDR1 is MNHEY, CDR2 SMNVEV (reference sequence). CDR3 in amino acids: CASSSILAGVPDTQYF. The DNA for the CDR3 is TGTGCCAGCAGTTCAATACTAGCGGGAGTGCCAGATACGCAGTATTTT.

The gene calls are TRBV7-8 and TRBJ1-1; D is undetermined. The CDR3 has 13 amino acids. In germline, CDR1 is SGHVS, CDR2 FQNEAQ. V lost 2 bases to trimming and J lost 1 base, with 5 bases between them. The CDR3 loop is CASSLLENTEAFF. CDR3 nucleotides: TGTGCCAGCAGCTTACTAGAGAACACTGAAGCTTTCTTT.

This rearrangement joins TRBV18 to TRBJ2-7, with 8 bases aligning to TRBD1. J gave up 4 bases and V 6 bases, and 8 bases lay outside the gene matches. Germline CDR1 is KGHSH and CDR2 is LQKENI. The length of the CDR3 is 14 residues. As DNA, the CDR3 is TGTGCCAGCTCCCCGGACAGGGAGTGGTACGAGCAGTACTTC. Translating it yields CASSPDREWYEQYF.

With regard to this clone: At the DNA level, this CDR3 is encoded by other sequences in the same sample as well. The chain employs TRBV15 and TRBJ1-2, with a weak D call TRBD1 (5 bases). The CDR3 consists of 13 residues. V lost 0 bases and J lost 6, with 8 bases in between. CDR1 is LNHNV and CDR2 is YYDKDF in the germline V gene (reference sequence). CDR3 bases: TGTGCCACCAGCAGAGAGGAAGGGGATGGCTACACCTTC. Its protein product is CATSREEGDGYTF. The variable domain in full, completed from reference TRBV15 and TRBJ1-2, reads DAMVIQNPRYQVTQFGKPVTLSCSQTLNHNVMYWYQQKSSQAPKLLFHYYDKDFNNEADTPDNFQSRRPNTSFCFLDIRSPGLGDTAMYLCATSREEGDGYTFGSGTRLTVV.

This clone appeared a single time. The J gene is TRBJ2-3, the V gene TRBV4-3; 8 bases fit TRBD1. Germline-derived CDR1 and CDR2 are LGHNA and YSLEER. J lost 3 bases, V lost 1 base, and 6 bases had no gene match. This CDR3 is 16 amino acids long. CDR3 nucleotide sequence: TGCGCCAGCAGCCAAGTCTTAGGACAGGGAACAGATACGCAGTATTTT. It encodes CASSQVLGQGTDTQYF.

This clone was seen more than once but under ten times. V is TRBV6-5 and J is TRBJ2-7, with 7 nucleotides matching TRBD2. The germline V gene has CDR1 MNHEY and CDR2 SVGAGI. This CDR3 has 14 amino acids. The V segment lost 2 bases and the J segment 3 bases; nucleotides outside the gene matches: 4. CDR3 coding DNA: TGTGCCAGCAGTTACAGACGGACTAGCTACGAGCAGTACTTC. Protein: CASSYRRTSYEQYF.

This clone was picked up a small number of times. The gene calls are TRBV12-3 or TRBV12-4 and TRBJ2-7; D may be TRBD2 (5 bases). CDR3 length: 13 amino acids. V shed 6 bases and J shed 4 bases, with 13 bases lying between them. The CDR3 sequence: CASRVAGNYEQYF. CDR3 nucleotides: TGTGCCAGCAGAGTCGCGGGTAATTACGAGCAGTACTTC.

This chain uses TRBV19 with TRBJ2-3, with a possible D match to TRBD2 (5 bases). The CDR3 has 15 amino acids. CDR1 LNHDA and CDR2 SQIVND come from the germline V gene (reference sequence). Trimming shortened V by 6 bases and J by 0 bases, and 13 bases separated the two germline ends. CDR3 in amino acids: CASSPVAGSTDTQYF. The CDR3 nucleotides are TGTGCCAGTAGCCCCGTGGCGGGTAGCACAGATACGCAGTATTTT.